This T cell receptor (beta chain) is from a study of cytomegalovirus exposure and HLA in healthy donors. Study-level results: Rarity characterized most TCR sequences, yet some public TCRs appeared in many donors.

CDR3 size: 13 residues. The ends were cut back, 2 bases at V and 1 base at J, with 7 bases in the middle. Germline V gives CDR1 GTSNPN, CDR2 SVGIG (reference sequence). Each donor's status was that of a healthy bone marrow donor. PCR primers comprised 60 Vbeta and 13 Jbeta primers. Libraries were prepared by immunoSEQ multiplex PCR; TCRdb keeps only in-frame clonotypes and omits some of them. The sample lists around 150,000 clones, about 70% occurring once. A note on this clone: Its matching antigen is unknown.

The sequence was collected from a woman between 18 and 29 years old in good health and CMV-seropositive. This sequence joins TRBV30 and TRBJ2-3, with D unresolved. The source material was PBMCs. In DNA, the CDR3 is TGTGCCTGGAGTCCTAGTGGCACAGATACGCAGTATTTT. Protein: CAWSPSGTDTQYF.